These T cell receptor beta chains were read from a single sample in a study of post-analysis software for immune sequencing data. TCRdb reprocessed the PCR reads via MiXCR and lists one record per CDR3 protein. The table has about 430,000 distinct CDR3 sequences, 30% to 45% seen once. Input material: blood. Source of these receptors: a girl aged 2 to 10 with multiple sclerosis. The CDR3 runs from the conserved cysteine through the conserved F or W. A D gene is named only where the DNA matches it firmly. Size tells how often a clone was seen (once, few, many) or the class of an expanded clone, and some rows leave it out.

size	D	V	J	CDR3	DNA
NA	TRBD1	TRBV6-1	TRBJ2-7	CASSQPQGVGYKQYF	TGTGCCAGCAGCCAACCACAGGGGGTAGGCTACAAGCAGTACTTC
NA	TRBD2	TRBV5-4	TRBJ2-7	CVSRQGLAPNGGSSYEQYF	TGTGTCAGCAGGCAGGGACTAGCGCCGAACGGCGGGAGCTCCTACGAGCAGTACTTC
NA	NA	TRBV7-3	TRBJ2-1	CASSLGGLFNEQFF	TGTGCCAGCAGCTTAGGGGGACTTTTCAATGAGCAGTTCTTC
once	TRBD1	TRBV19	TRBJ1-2	CASSYRDRVIGWAVGYTF	TGTGCCAGTAGTTACCGGGACAGGGTGATAGGCTGGGCGGTCGGCTACACCTTC
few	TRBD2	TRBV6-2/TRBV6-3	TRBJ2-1	CASSYSLLAGMGSNEQFF	TGTGCCAGCAGTTACTCCCTACTAGCGGGGATGGGAAGCAATGAGCAGTTCTTC
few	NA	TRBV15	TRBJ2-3	CATSRDGRETQYF	TGTGCCACCAGCAGAGATGGCAGGGAGACGCAGTATTTT
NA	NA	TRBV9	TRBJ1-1	CASSVADTNTEAFF	TGTGCCAGCAGCGTAGCTGACACTAACACTGAAGCTTTCTTT
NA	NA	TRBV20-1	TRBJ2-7	CSVTGSSSYEQYF	TGCAGTGTAACAGGGTCGAGCTCCTACGAGCAGTACTTC
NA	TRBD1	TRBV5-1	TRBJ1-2	CASSLGTGDYGYTF	TGCGCCAGCAGCTTAGGGACAGGGGACTATGGCTACACCTTC
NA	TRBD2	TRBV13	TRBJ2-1	CASSLVLAGGPGYNEQFF	TGTGCCAGCAGCTTAGTGCTAGCGGGAGGCCCGGGATACAATGAGCAGTTCTTC
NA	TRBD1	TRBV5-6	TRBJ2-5	CASSHTGAETQYF	TGTGCCAGCAGCCACACAGGGGCAGAGACCCAGTACTTC
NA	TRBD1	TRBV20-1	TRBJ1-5	CSAREGRDRVDQPQHF	TGCAGTGCTAGAGAGGGCCGGGACAGGGTCGATCAGCCCCAGCATTTT
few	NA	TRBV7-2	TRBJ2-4	CASSPGVVALSKNIQYF	TGTGCCAGCAGCCCTGGGGTGGTAGCATTGTCCAAAAACATTCAGTACTTC
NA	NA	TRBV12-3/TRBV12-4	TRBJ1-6	CASSYGQQGVSPLHF	TGTGCCAGCAGTTACGGACAGCAGGGAGTTTCACCCCTCCACTTT
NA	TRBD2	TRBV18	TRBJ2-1	CASSGTPGLPLNEQFF	TGTGCCAGCTCAGGAACCCCGGGACTACCTCTCAATGAGCAGTTCTTC
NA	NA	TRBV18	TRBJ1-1	CASSPGTRNTEAFF	TGTGCCAGCTCCCCAGGGACACGGAACACTGAAGCTTTCTTT
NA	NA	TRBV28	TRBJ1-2	CASSQGFYGYTF	TGTGCCAGCAGTCAGGGTTTCTATGGCTACACCTTC
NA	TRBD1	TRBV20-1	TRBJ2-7	CSAGLLRGFWQYF	TGCAGTGCTGGACTCCTCAGGGGGTTTTGGCAGTACTTC
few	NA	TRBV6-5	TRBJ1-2	CASSYSPPNGYTF	TGTGCCAGCAGTTACTCGCCCCCTAATGGCTACACCTTC
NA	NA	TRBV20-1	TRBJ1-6	CSARGDLNSPLHF	TGCAGTGCTAGAGGGGACCTAAATTCACCCCTCCACTTT
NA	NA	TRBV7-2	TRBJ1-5	CASSFERSNQPQHF	TGTGCCAGCAGCTTTGAGAGGAGCAATCAGCCCCAGCATTTT
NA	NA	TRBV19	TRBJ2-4	CASSMASYTAKNIQYF	TGTGCCAGTAGTATGGCAAGCTATACAGCCAAAAACATTCAGTACTTC
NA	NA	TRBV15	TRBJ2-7	CATSRERANYEQYF	TGTGCCACCAGCAGAGAACGCGCGAACTACGAGCAGTACTTC
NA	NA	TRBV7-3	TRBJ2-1	CASSSHGTGNYNEQFF	TGTGCCAGCAGCTCCCACGGGACTGGAAATTACAATGAGCAGTTCTTC
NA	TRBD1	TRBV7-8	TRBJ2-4	CASSLQGALAKNIQYF	TGTGCCAGCAGCCTACAGGGGGCGTTGGCCAAAAACATTCAGTACTTC
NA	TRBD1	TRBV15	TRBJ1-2	CATSRGQGAYGYTF	TGTGCCACCAGCAGAGGGCAGGGGGCTTATGGCTACACCTTC
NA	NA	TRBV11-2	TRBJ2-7	CASSLVPGDISYEQYF	TGTGCCAGCAGCTTGGTCCCAGGGGACATCTCCTACGAGCAGTACTTC
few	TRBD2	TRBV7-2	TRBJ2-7	CASSLALSSGRGEYF	TGTGCCAGCAGCTTAGCCTTGTCTAGCGGGAGGGGGGAGTACTTC
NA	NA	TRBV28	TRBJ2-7	CASRQAASYERYF	TGTGCCAGCAGGCAAGCTGCGTCCTACGAGCGGTACTTC
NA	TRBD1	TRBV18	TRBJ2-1	CASSPNRGQSYNEQFF	TGTGCCAGCTCACCAAACAGGGGACAGAGCTACAATGAGCAGTTCTTC
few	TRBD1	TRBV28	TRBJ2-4	CASSGQVQNIQYF	TGTGCCAGCAGTGGACAGGTTCAAAACATTCAGTACTTC
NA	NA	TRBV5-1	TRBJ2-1	CASSWLAGYEQFF	TGCGCCAGCAGCTGGCTAGCAGGGTACGAGCAGTTCTTC
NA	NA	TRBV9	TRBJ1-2	CASSVSSRGTGYTF	TGTGCCAGCAGCGTCTCCTCTCGAGGGACCGGCTACACCTTC
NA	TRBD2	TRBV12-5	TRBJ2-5	CASGLFTSGETQYF	TGTGCTAGTGGTTTGTTTACTAGCGGGGAGACCCAGTACTTC
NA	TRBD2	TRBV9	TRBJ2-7	CASSVGASGISYEQYF	TGTGCCAGCAGCGTAGGGGCTAGCGGGATCTCCTACGAGCAGTACTTC
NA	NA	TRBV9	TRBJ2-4	CASSVGGGLAKNIQYF	TGTGCCAGCAGCGTAGGAGGGGGGCTAGCCAAAAACATTCAGTACTTC
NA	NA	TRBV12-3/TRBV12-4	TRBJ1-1	CASSLTRIRDTEAFF	TGTGCCAGCAGTTTAACGAGGATCCGAGACACTGAAGCTTTCTTT
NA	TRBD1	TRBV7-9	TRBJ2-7	CASSSPTGVNYEQYF	TGTGCCAGCAGCTCACCGACAGGGGTTAACTACGAGCAGTACTTC
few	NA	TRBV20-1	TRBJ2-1	CSARDPVGNEQFF	TGCAGTGCTAGAGATCCGGTCGGCAACGAGCAGTTCTTC
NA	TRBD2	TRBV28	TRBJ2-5	CASSFTVGRKKETQYF	TGTGCCAGCAGTTTTACGGTCGGGAGGAAAAAAGAGACCCAGTACTTC
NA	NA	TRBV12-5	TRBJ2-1	CASGRTGSYNEQFF	TGTGCTAGTGGTAGAACCGGGAGCTACAATGAGCAGTTCTTC
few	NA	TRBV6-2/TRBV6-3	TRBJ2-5	CASSQEMLEETQYF	TGTGCCAGCAGTCAAGAGATGCTAGAAGAGACCCAGTACTTC
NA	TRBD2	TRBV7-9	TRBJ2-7	CASSPLAGGPRSSYEQYF	TGTGCCAGCAGCCCACTAGCGGGAGGTCCGAGGAGCTCCTACGAGCAGTACTTC
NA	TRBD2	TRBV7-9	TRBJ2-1	CASSRGTRLSEQFF	TGTGCCAGCAGCCGCGGGACTAGACTTAGTGAGCAGTTCTTC
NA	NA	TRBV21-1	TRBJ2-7	CASSKGSGQAYEQYF	TGTGCCAGCAGCAAAGGATCGGGACAGGCCTACGAGCAGTACTTC
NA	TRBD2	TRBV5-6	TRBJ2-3	CASSLLAALADTQYF	TGTGCCAGCAGCTTACTAGCGGCCTTGGCGGATACGCAGTATTTT
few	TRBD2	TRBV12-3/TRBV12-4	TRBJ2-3	CASSFLAGGSTDTQYF	TGTGCCAGCAGTTTCCTAGCGGGGGGAAGCACAGATACGCAGTATTTT
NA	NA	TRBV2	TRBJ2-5	CASSDPGPEETQYF	TGTGCCAGCAGTGATCCCGGGCCAGAAGAGACCCAGTACTTC
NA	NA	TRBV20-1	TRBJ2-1	CSANPLEHTLPTQQFF	TGCAGTGCTAATCCACTAGAGCACACGCTCCCTACTCAGCAGTTCTTC
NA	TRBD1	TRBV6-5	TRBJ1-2	CASSTGTGYGYTF	TGTGCCAGCAGTACGGGGACAGGCTATGGCTACACCTTC
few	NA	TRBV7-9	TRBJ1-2	CASRAKGVDGYTF	TGTGCCAGCAGAGCAAAGGGGGTCGACGGCTACACCTTC
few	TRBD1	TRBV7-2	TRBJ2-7	CASSLGQILGEQYF	TGTGCCAGCAGCCTGGGACAGATCTTGGGCGAGCAGTACTTC
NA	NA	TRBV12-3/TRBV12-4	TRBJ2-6	CATSQWVTRGSGANVLTF	TGTGCCACCTCTCAGTGGGTTACCCGGGGCTCTGGGGCCAACGTCCTGACTTTC
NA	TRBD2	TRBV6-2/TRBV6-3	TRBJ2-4	CASSFPSGPYDIQYF	TGTGCCAGCAGTTTCCCTAGCGGGCCCTACGACATTCAGTACTTC
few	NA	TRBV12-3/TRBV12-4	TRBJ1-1	CASSIRGVNTEAFF	TGTGCCAGCAGTATCAGGGGTGTGAACACTGAAGCTTTCTTT
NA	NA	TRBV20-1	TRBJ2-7	CSAQSIVADSYEQYF	TGCAGTGCCCAGAGCATTGTTGCTGATTCCTACGAGCAGTACTTC
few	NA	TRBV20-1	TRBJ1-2	CSARDRNGYTF	TGCAGTGCTAGAGACCGGAATGGCTACACCTTC